These T cell receptor beta chains were read from a single sample in a study of blood T cell repertoires in COVID-19. The method was immunoSEQ multiplex PCR; TCRdb's version includes in-frame clones alone and lacks a portion of them. Among 130,000 to 150,000 clones listed, roughly 79% were seen once. Sequencing was performed on peripheral blood. The receptors stem from a human donor with acute or convalescent COVID-19. The donor label of this sample is uncertain. Both conserved end residues are part of each CDR3. The D gene is left open where the match is weak. Rows give clone size only sometimes, using once, few, many, or a class for an expanded clone.

size: .; J: TRBJ2-6; V: TRBV24-1; D: TRBD1; CDR3: CATSDPPGQGRTNVLTF; DNA: TGTGCCACCAGTGACCCCCCCGGACAGGGTAGGACCAACGTCCTGACTTTC
size: .; J: TRBJ1-1; V: TRBV10-3; D: .; CDR3: CAISESRAGRDTEAFF; DNA: TGTGCCATCAGTGAGTCGAGGGCAGGGAGGGACACTGAAGCTTTCTTT
size: .; J: TRBJ1-2; V: TRBV6-5; D: TRBD1; CDR3: CASSPHGQGIGYTF; DNA: TGTGCCAGCAGTCCACACGGACAGGGAATTGGCTACACCTTC
size: .; J: TRBJ1-1; V: TRBV7-9; D: .; CDR3: CASTTGRTEAFF; DNA: TGTGCCAGCACCACAGGGAGGACTGAAGCTTTCTTT
size: .; J: TRBJ2-1; V: TRBV5-1; D: TRBD2; CDR3: CASSLAGNSYNEQFF; DNA: TGCGCCAGCAGCTTAGCGGGGAACTCCTACAATGAGCAGTTCTTC
size: .; J: TRBJ2-7; V: TRBV2; D: .; CDR3: CASSGVWTGRDYEQYF; DNA: TGTGCCAGCAGTGGGGTATGGACAGGGAGGGACTACGAGCAGTACTTC
size: few; J: TRBJ2-3; V: TRBV24-1; D: TRBD2; CDR3: CATSDLKTRLAGATDTQYF; DNA: TGTGCCACCAGTGATCTTAAAACAAGACTAGCGGGGGCCACAGATACGCAGTATTTT
size: .; J: TRBJ1-1; V: TRBV7-8; D: TRBD1; CDR3: CASSLYPDRRNTEAFF; DNA: TGTGCCAGCAGCCTCTACCCGGACAGGCGGAACACTGAAGCTTTCTTT
size: .; J: TRBJ2-3; V: TRBV7-3; D: TRBD2; CDR3: CASSFLAGGRTDTQYF; DNA: TGTGCCAGCAGCTTCCTAGCGGGGGGGCGAACAGATACGCAGTATTTT
size: .; J: TRBJ2-1; V: TRBV13; D: .; CDR3: CASRLTTGYNEQFF; DNA: TGTGCCAGCAGGCTAACCACGGGGTACAATGAGCAGTTCTTC
size: .; J: TRBJ1-2; V: TRBV9; D: .; CDR3: CASSVESPGVYGYTF; DNA: TGTGCCAGCAGCGTAGAATCTCCAGGGGTCTATGGCTACACCTTC
size: .; J: TRBJ2-5; V: TRBV2; D: TRBD2; CDR3: CASRDFRRGRTRSPQETQYF; DNA: TGTGCCAGCAGAGACTTTCGGAGGGGCAGGACTAGGTCGCCTCAAGAGACCCAGTACTTC
size: .; J: TRBJ1-3; V: TRBV4-1; D: TRBD1; CDR3: CASSPSGGAGNTIYF; DNA: TGCGCCAGCAGCCCCTCAGGGGGCGCTGGAAACACCATATATTTT
size: once; J: TRBJ1-6; V: TRBV19; D: TRBD1; CDR3: CASSPHPGTGDSPLHF; DNA: TGTGCCAGTAGTCCGCACCCCGGGACAGGGGATTCACCCCTCCACTTT
size: once; J: TRBJ1-2; V: TRBV7-2; D: .; CDR3: CASSPRGWGYTF; DNA: TGTGCCAGCAGCCCCAGGGGTTGGGGCTACACCTTC
size: once; J: TRBJ2-3; V: TRBV5-1; D: TRBD2; CDR3: CASSLDWLAVRDTQYF; DNA: TGCGCCAGCAGCTTGGATTGGCTAGCGGTGAGGGATACGCAGTATTTT
size: .; J: TRBJ1-2; V: TRBV6-5; D: TRBD1; CDR3: CASSSLPGQRNYGYTF; DNA: TGTGCCAGCAGTTCCTTACCGGGACAGCGTAACTATGGCTACACCTTC
size: .; J: TRBJ1-3; V: TRBV11-2; D: .; CDR3: CASSLDLGGAGNTIYF; DNA: TGTGCCAGCAGCTTAGATCTCGGGGGGGCTGGAAACACCATATATTTT